The clone carrying this T cell receptor beta chain turned up a few times. The antigen remains unidentified. This sample was taken from a study of beta chain features in type 1 diabetes. Study findings and constraints: Fewer insertions but more deletions were seen at VDJ junctions in type 1 diabetes patients. cDNA sequencing could over-represent cells with high TCR expression. TCRB CDR3s were moderately but significantly shorter in Type 1 diabetes patients in all four CD4+ subsets.

The study reverse transcribed the entire isolated RNA, so it sequenced expressed TCRB transcripts. Generated by immunoSEQ multiplex PCR, the TCRdb table keeps only in-frame clones and is missing some. The sample has about 650,000 clones, around an eighth seen once. CDR3 length: 14 amino acids. Germline CDR1 is MNHEY and CDR2 is SMNVEV (reference sequence). The ends were cut back, 4 bases at V and 3 bases at J, with 13 bases in the middle. Populations isolated by sorting all had purity greater than 95%. The TCR was taken from a man between 25 and 39 years old with type 1 diabetes. This chain uses TRBV27 with TRBJ2-7, with D possibly being TRBD1 (5 bases). The sample consisted of naive CD4+ T cells from blood. Here the CDR3 reads CASSSQGTLYEQYF. The CDR3 nucleotides are TGTGCCAGCAGTTCCCAGGGTACGCTCTACGAGCAGTACTTC.